A single sample gave rise to the 23 T cell receptor beta chains below, sequenced in a study of cytomegalovirus exposure and HLA in healthy donors. Researchers ran the PCR with 60 Vbeta and 13 Jbeta primers. This table comes from immunoSEQ multiplex PCR, and its TCRdb copy is limited to in-frame clones, with some not included. The top ten clones hold 1.1% of a sample with 150,000 to 200,000 clones, around 83% of them seen once. Sequencing was done on a sample of PBMCs. All receptors come from a woman between 40 and 50 years old in good health and CMV-seronegative.

This clone was counted once. V usage is TRBV5-4 and J usage is TRBJ2-1; 10 bases align to TRBD1. This CDR3 comprises 16 residues. V gave up 0 bases and J gave up 7 bases; unmatched junction bases: 7. Germline values: CDR1 SGHNT, CDR2 YYREEE (reference sequence). For the CDR3, the DNA is TGTGCCAGCAGCTTGGCCCCGGGACAGGGGAGAAATGAGCAGTTCTTC. Translated, it gives CASSLAPGQGRNEQFF.

The V call is TRBV28, the J call TRBJ1-1; weak D call: TRBD1 (5 bases). Per the germline V gene, CDR1 is MDHEN and CDR2 is SYDVKM. CDR3 length equals 14 residues. The ends were cut back, 1 base at V and 5 bases at J, with 11 bases in the middle. The CDR3 DNA sequence: TGTGCCAGCAGTTTATTCGGGCGGGGGACTGAAGCTTTCTTT. Residues: CASSLFGRGTEAFF.

DNA of the CDR3: TGTGCCAGCAGCTTACAGGGGGCTGGAAACACCATATATTTT. Encoded protein: CASSLQGAGNTIYF. This rearrangement joins TRBV6-6 to TRBJ1-3; 8 nucleotides align to TRBD1. V trimming: 6 bases; J trimming: 2 bases; junction bases outside the gene matches: 3. The CDR3 contains 14 residues. Germline loops: CDR1 MNHNY, CDR2 SVGAGI (reference sequence).

The chain couples TRBV30 to TRBJ1-1; the D is unclear. CDR1 is GTSNPN, CDR2 SVGIG, per germline (reference sequence). The CDR3 runs to 13 residues. The germline V and J ends were trimmed by 3 bases and 5 bases, with 13 bases remaining between them. For the CDR3, the DNA is TGTGCCTGGAGACTTCGTCGGGGTACTGAAGCTTTCTTT. Protein product: CAWRLRRGTEAFF.

The chain combines TRBV5-1 with TRBJ2-3, with 8 bases matching TRBD2. With V trimmed by 0 bases and J by 3 bases, 6 bases remained unmatched. The CDR3 covers 16 residues. Germline V gives CDR1 SGHRS, CDR2 YFSETQ. CDR3 loop: CASSLGRGGKTDTQYF. CDR3 coding DNA: TGCGCCAGCAGCTTGGGTCGGGGGGGCAAGACAGATACGCAGTATTTT.

The genes are TRBV27 and TRBJ1-1; no clear D gene. The germline V and J ends were trimmed by 3 bases and 11 bases, with 16 bases remaining between them. This CDR3 has 13 amino acids. Germline loops: CDR1 MNHEY, CDR2 SMNVEV (reference sequence). For the CDR3, the DNA is TGTGCCAGCAGTTTTCCCGACGGGGTTGGGGCTTTCTTT. Translation gives CASSFPDGVGAFF.

The J gene is TRBJ1-2, the V gene TRBV7-3; D perhaps matches TRBD1 (6 bases). Germline V CDR1 and CDR2: SGHTA, FQGTGA. The CDR3 extends over 13 amino acids. V gave up 5 bases and J gave up 4 bases, with 11 bases separating them. The CDR3, as DNA: TGTGCCAGCAGCGCCGGCAGGGGCTATGGCTACACCTTC. Translated, it gives CASSAGRGYGYTF.

The V gene is TRBV27, the J gene TRBJ1-1; D not certain. There are 14 residues in the CDR3. Germline loops: CDR1 MNHEY, CDR2 SMNVEV (reference sequence). The germline V and J ends were trimmed by 6 bases and 5 bases, with 16 bases remaining between them. The DNA of the CDR3 is TGTGCCAGCAGCCTGCACGGGAGTGGTACTGAAGCTTTCTTT. It codes for CASSLHGSGTEAFF.

CDR3: CASTNRADRNTEAFF. The CDR3 DNA reads as TGTGCCAGTACCAACAGGGCGGATCGGAACACTGAAGCTTTCTTT. This rearrangement joins TRBV19 to TRBJ1-1; possibly TRBD1 for D (6 bases). The V gene's germline CDR1 is LNHDA and CDR2 SQIVND (reference sequence). This CDR3 contains 15 residues. Between the trimmed V and J ends, which lost 7 bases and 1 base, there was a span of 16 bases.

V and J are TRBV9 and TRBJ1-4; D is ambiguous. This CDR3 has 15 residues. V was trimmed by 4 bases and J by 0 bases, leaving 10 bases between them. Germline CDR1 reads SGDLS; CDR2 reads YYNGEE. The CDR3: CASSSGPATNEKLFF. The CDR3 DNA sequence: TGTGCCAGCAGCTCGGGTCCAGCAACTAATGAAAAACTGTTTTTT.

This chain uses TRBV7-9 with TRBJ2-6; TRBD2 matches 7 bases. CDR1 is SEHNR and CDR2 is FQNEAQ in the germline V gene (reference sequence). The J segment lost 1 base and the V segment lost 0 bases, leaving 3 bases of the junction unmatched. This CDR3 contains 17 residues. The CDR3 bases are TGTGCCAGCAGCTTAGCGGGAGGGCCGTCTGGGGCCAACGTCCTGACTTTC. Encoded protein: CASSLAGGPSGANVLTF.

Points on this clone: A read error may produce the germline difference seen at one junction end. The chain combines TRBV7-9 with TRBJ1-1, with 7 positions matching TRBD1. This CDR3 region has 17 residues. In germline, CDR1 is SEHNR, CDR2 FQNEAQ (reference sequence). The CDR3: CSSSSPRGRQGSTEAFF. The CDR3 DNA reads as TGTTCCAGCAGCTCCCCTAGGGGGCGACAGGGAAGTACTGAAGCTTTCTTT. The variable domain in full, completed from reference TRBV7-9 and TRBJ1-1, reads DTGVSQNPRHKITKRGQNVTFRCDPISEHNRLYWYRQTLGQGPEFLTYFQNEAQLEKSRLLSDRFSAERPKGSFSTLEIQRTEQGDSAMYLCSSSSPRGRQGSTEAFFGQGTRLTVV.

The genes are TRBV9 and TRBJ1-3, with D perhaps TRBD1 (6 bases). The germline V gene encodes CDR1 SGDLS and CDR2 YYNGEE. Trimming cost V 3 bases and J 2 bases, with 12 bases left between them. The CDR3 loop spans 15 amino acids. Here the CDR3 reads CASSAQGFAGNTIYF. The CDR3 nucleotides are TGTGCCAGCAGCGCACAGGGATTCGCTGGAAACACCATATATTTT.

The gene calls are TRBV19 and TRBJ1-5; D ambiguous. The germline V gene has CDR1 LNHDA and CDR2 SQIVND (reference sequence). The CDR3 contains 14 residues. V lost 6 bases and J 3 bases, leaving 12 bases between the germline ends. CDR3 in amino acids: CASRSGRSNQPQHF. The CDR3 bases are TGTGCCAGTAGATCCGGCAGGTCCAATCAGCCCCAGCATTTT.

The chain is built from TRBV6-4 and TRBJ1-5, with D maybe TRBD1 (5 bases). This CDR3 spans 13 amino acids. Germline V gene sequence: CDR1 MRHNA, CDR2 SNTAGT. Trimming took off 8 bases at V and 6 bases at J, with 14 bases between the two ends. The CDR3 region is CASRREAGQPQHF. The CDR3 DNA reads TGTGCCAGCCGCAGGGAGGCGGGTCAGCCCCAGCATTTT.

The chain carries TRBV2 and TRBJ1-1; perhaps TRBD1 as D (5 bases). Between the trimmed V and J ends, which lost 7 bases and 2 bases, there was a span of 11 bases. This CDR3 contains 13 residues. CDR1 and CDR2 (germline): SNHLY, FYNNEI. The CDR3 protein is CASTTRENTEAFF. DNA for the CDR3: TGTGCCAGCACAACCAGGGAAAACACTGAAGCTTTCTTT.

The V call is TRBV6-8, the J call TRBJ1-6; D is unclear. The V end lost 9 bases, the J end lost 6 bases, and 12 bases lay between the germline ends. Germline V CDR1 and CDR2: MNHGY, SAAAGT. This CDR3 contains 13 residues. The CDR3 here is CASLTQLNSPLHF. The CDR3 DNA follows: TGTGCCAGTCTTACCCAACTTAATTCACCCCTCCACTTT.

The rearrangement uses TRBV7-3 and TRBJ2-7; 12 bases match TRBD1. CDR1 SGHTA and CDR2 FQGTGA come from the germline V gene. After removal of 0 bases from V and 5 bases from J, the junction contained 2 bases not matched to a gene. This CDR3 is built from 15 residues. The CDR3 loop reads CASSLTGTGGHEQYF. The CDR3 DNA follows: TGTGCCAGCAGCTTAACCGGGACAGGGGGCCACGAGCAGTACTTC.

The V gene is TRBV2, the J gene TRBJ2-4; D ambiguous. CDR1 is SNHLY and CDR2 is FYNNEI in the germline V gene. The CDR3 runs to 14 residues. The V and J ends lost 6 bases and 3 bases respectively, with 12 bases between them. The CDR3 region is CASRTELFKNIQYF. CDR3 DNA: TGTGCCAGCAGAACGGAGTTATTCAAAAACATTCAGTACTTC.

The J gene is TRBJ2-7, the V gene TRBV9, with TRBD2 matching 11 bases. Trimming cost V 5 bases and J 3 bases; bases outside gene matches: 7. The CDR3 has 15 residues. Germline V gene lookup returns CDR1 SGDLS and CDR2 YYNGEE. CDR3 sequence reads: CASRGIAGGGYEQYF. DNA for the CDR3: TGTGCCAGCAGGGGAATAGCGGGAGGGGGCTACGAGCAGTACTTC.

The rearrangement joins TRBV9 to TRBJ2-5, with 9 bases aligning to TRBD2. V was pared by 6 bases and J by 3 bases, with 3 bases of the junction left unmatched. The CDR3 length is 13 residues. Germline values: CDR1 SGDLS, CDR2 YYNGEE. The DNA of the CDR3 is TGTGCCAGCACTAGCGGGGCCGAAGAGACCCAGTACTTC. Residues: CASTSGAEETQYF.

About this clone itself: This sample includes further DNA sequences coding for the same CDR3. The V and J genes are TRBV7-2 and TRBJ2-5; D unclear. The CDR3 has 11 residues. V dropped 5 bases and J dropped 5 bases, with 6 bases sitting between them. CDR1 and CDR2 (germline): SGHTA, FQGNSA. The CDR3 region has the DNA TGTGCCAGCAGCCCCCAGGAGACCCAGTACTTC. Amino acids: CASSPQETQYF.

This chain uses TRBV28 with TRBJ1-5, with D possibly matching TRBD1 (6 bases). CDR1 is MDHEN, CDR2 SYDVKM, per germline. The V end was cut by 5 bases, the J end by 4 bases, with 18 bases between. This CDR3 contains 16 residues. CDR3 nucleotide sequence: TGTGCCAGCAGTCCTGGGGGCCTTCTCCTAAATCAGCCCCAGCATTTT. This translates into CASSPGGLLLNQPQHF.